These 21 T cell receptor beta chains share one sample of origin, sequenced in a study of cytomegalovirus exposure and HLA in healthy donors. PCR amplification relied on 60 Vbeta primers (plus 13 Jbeta primers). Produced via immunoSEQ multiplex PCR; TCRdb's table is partial and in-frame only. The sample has 100,000 to 150,000 clones, approximately 80% seen once. Specimen: PBMCs. These receptors were collected from a woman younger than 30 in good health and CMV-seronegative.

The chain couples TRBV27 to TRBJ2-6, with D unresolved. V shed 8 bases and J shed 0 bases, with 5 bases lying between them. Germline V CDR1 and CDR2: MNHEY, SMNVEV (reference sequence). The CDR3 is made up of 13 amino acids. The CDR3 here is CASRSSGANVLTF. The CDR3 coding sequence is TGTGCCAGCCGGAGCTCTGGGGCCAACGTCCTGACTTTC.

The DNA for the CDR3 is TGTGCCAGCAGCCCCTACGCACGGGGCGGGGAGCTGTTTTTT. It specifies CASSPYARGGELFF. The chain recombines TRBV7-2 with TRBJ2-2, with D perhaps matching TRBD2 (5 bases). V was clipped by 5 bases and J by 7 bases, with 14 bases between them. The germline CDR1 and CDR2 sequences are SGHTA and FQGNSA. The CDR3 runs 14 residues.

The genes are TRBV18 and TRBJ2-1, with 9 bases matching TRBD2. Germline trimming cut 2 bases from V and 3 bases from J; bases unmatched to any gene: 5. Germline V CDR1 and CDR2: KGHSH, LQKENI. The CDR3 is 16 residues long. The CDR3: CASSPDGRGGYNEQFF. CDR3 nucleotides: TGTGCCAGCTCACCAGACGGGCGGGGGGGCTACAATGAGCAGTTCTTC. The full variable domain, in which reference TRBV18 and TRBJ2-1 provide the parts outside the CDR3, is NAGVMQNPRHLVRRRGQEARLRCSPMKGHSHVYWYRQLPEEGLKFMVYLQKENIIDESGMPKERFSAEFPKEGPSILRIQQVVRGDSAAYFCASSPDGRGGYNEQFFGPGTRLTVL.

V is TRBV19 and J is TRBJ2-7; D is possibly TRBD1 (5 bases). CDR3 length: 13 amino acids. The V end was cut by 1 base, the J end by 3 bases, with 7 bases between. Germline V CDR1 and CDR2: LNHDA, SQIVND (reference sequence). In DNA, the CDR3 is TGTGCCAGTAGTATAGGACAGAACTACGAGCAGTACTTC. It is translated as CASSIGQNYEQYF.

The rearrangement links TRBV6-1 to TRBJ2-1; 8 bases map to TRBD1. Per germline, CDR1 MNHNS and CDR2 SASEGT. This CDR3 region has 12 residues. After removal of 7 bases from V and 9 bases from J, the junction contained 5 bases not matched to a gene. This CDR3 reads CASIQGAGEQFF. The CDR3 DNA follows: TGTGCCAGCATCCAGGGGGCCGGTGAGCAGTTCTTC.

This chain links TRBV29-1 with TRBJ2-2, with a possible D match to TRBD2 (6 bases). The CDR3 totals 12 residues. Trimming took off 3 bases at V and 5 bases at J, with 7 bases between the two ends. CDR1 SQVTM and CDR2 ANQGSEA come from the germline V gene. CDR3 region: CSVEGGTGELFF. The CDR3 DNA sequence: TGCAGCGTTGAGGGGGGAACCGGGGAGCTGTTTTTT.

The gene calls are TRBV27 and TRBJ2-1; perhaps TRBD2 as D (6 bases). Per the germline V gene, CDR1 is MNHEY and CDR2 is SMNVEV (reference sequence). Trimming removed 2 bases from V and 5 bases from J, with 13 bases in between. This CDR3 comprises 15 residues. CDR3 sequence: CASSLRASANNEQFF. In DNA form, the CDR3 reads TGTGCCAGCAGTTTAAGGGCTAGCGCGAACAATGAGCAGTTCTTC.

The chain employs TRBV19 and TRBJ2-6; 9 nucleotides match TRBD1. J gave up 2 bases and V 0 bases, and 20 bases lay outside the gene matches. Germline V gives CDR1 LNHDA, CDR2 SQIVND (reference sequence). This CDR3 comprises 23 residues. In DNA, the CDR3 is TGTGCCAGTAGTATAGATCAGAGGAACGGACAGGGGTCATTTTATCCTGGGGCCAACGTCCTGACTTTC. Its protein product is CASSIDQRNGQGSFYPGANVLTF.

In this sample, this clone turned up once. This rearrangement joins TRBV1 to TRBJ1-1; the table assigns TRBD1, which was not confirmed against the DNA. TRBV1 is shown as a pseudogene. The CDR3 totals 13 residues. The CDR3 is CTSSQVTGWEAFF. CDR3 bases: TGCACCAGCAGCCAAGTCACAGGGTGGGAAGCTTTCTTT.

This chain links TRBV5-6 with TRBJ1-2; the D gene is possibly TRBD1 (6 bases). Germline lookup yields CDR1 SGHDT and CDR2 YYEEEE. The CDR3 has 13 residues. V lost 4 bases to trimming and J lost 7 bases, with 14 bases between them. For the CDR3, the DNA is TGTGCCAGCAGCGAACAGGGCTGGGGTGGCTACACCTTC. Amino acid sequence: CASSEQGWGGYTF.

This chain joins TRBV19 and TRBJ1-1; a weak D match, TRBD1 (5 bases). Trimming left V 7 bases short and J 4 bases short, with 19 bases between. The CDR3 sequence is 15 residues long. The germline V gene has CDR1 LNHDA and CDR2 SQIVND (reference sequence). The CDR3 bases are TGTGCCAGTACTGCTCCCGGGACCGGGGGCACTGAAGCTTTCTTT. It encodes CASTAPGTGGTEAFF.

Turning to this clone: An end of the junction differs from the germline gene, which may be a read error. This chain's CDR3 is CASSQGLDYGYTF. The CDR3 DNA sequence: TGTGCCAGCAGCCAAGGCTTAGACTATGGCTACACCTTC. The J gene is TRBJ1-2, the V gene TRBV4-1; no definite D call. The CDR3 sequence is 13 residues long. Germline V gene data show CDR1 as MGHRA and CDR2 as YSYEKL.

The chain recombines TRBV29-1 with TRBJ1-1, with D possibly being TRBD1 (6 bases). The CDR3 runs to 11 residues. Germline-derived CDR1 and CDR2 are SQVTM and ANQGSEA. V was trimmed by 4 bases and J by 10 bases, leaving 13 bases between them. The CDR3 sequence: CSVGGGGVAFF. The CDR3 DNA reads TGCAGCGTTGGGGGGGGCGGAGTAGCTTTCTTT.

The DNA for the CDR3 is TGTGCCAGTTGGAGGAAAACTAATGAAAAACTGTTTTTT. Translation gives CASWRKTNEKLFF. The chain is built from TRBV6-1 and TRBJ1-4, with D unresolved. The V gene lost 9 bases and the J gene lost 1 base, with 9 bases spanning the gap. The CDR3 runs 13 residues. The germline V gene encodes CDR1 MNHNS and CDR2 SASEGT.

The rearrangement joins TRBV5-1 to TRBJ2-1; D gene uncertain. Looked up from germline, CDR1 is SGHRS and CDR2 is YFSETQ. This CDR3 spans 14 amino acids. The V and J ends lost 0 bases and 4 bases respectively, with 8 bases between them. CDR3 amino acids: CASSLGTEYNEQFF. CDR3 sequence (DNA): TGCGCCAGCAGCTTGGGAACGGAGTACAATGAGCAGTTCTTC.

The rearrangement joins TRBV5-1 to TRBJ2-6; 7 bases fit TRBD2. J gave up 0 bases and V 0 bases, and 6 bases lay outside the gene matches. Per germline, CDR1 SGHRS and CDR2 YFSETQ. The CDR3 covers 18 residues. CDR3 amino acids: CASSLAGGRVSGANVLTF. In DNA, the CDR3 is TGCGCCAGCAGCTTGGCCGGTGGGAGGGTCTCTGGGGCCAACGTCCTGACTTTC.

Only a few counts were recorded for this clone. V usage is TRBV7-2 and J usage is TRBJ1-3; possibly TRBD1 for D (5 bases). This CDR3 comprises 15 residues. Trimming took 1 base from V and 2 from J, leaving 9 bases between them. The germline V gene has CDR1 SGHTA and CDR2 FQGNSA. The CDR3 spells CASSLVAGTGNTIYF. For the CDR3, the DNA is TGTGCCAGCAGCTTAGTTGCAGGGACTGGAAACACCATATATTTT.

This sequence joins TRBV15 and TRBJ2-7; D gene ambiguous. This CDR3 spans 13 amino acids. Per the germline V gene, CDR1 is LNHNV and CDR2 is YYDKDF (reference sequence). Trimming stripped 5 bases from V and 6 bases from J, with 14 bases between. This CDR3 is CATSPVENGEQYF. The CDR3 nucleotides are TGTGCCACCAGCCCCGTGGAGAATGGCGAGCAGTACTTC.

This chain joins TRBV5-6 and TRBJ2-5, with D maybe TRBD2 (6 bases). Near its end, the DNA agrees better with TRBJ2-7, so the J call may be wrong. Germline CDR1 SGHDT, CDR2 YYEEEE. CDR3 length: 15 amino acids. The CDR3 region has the DNA TGTGCCAGCAGCTTCAGGGTTGCGGGGAGGTACGAGCAGTACTTC. It yields the protein CASSFRVAGRYEQYF.

This sequence joins TRBV6-1 and TRBJ1-3, with D unclear. The germline CDR1 and CDR2 sequences are MNHNS and SASEGT. With 4 bases removed from V and 0 bases from J, the gap between germline ends came to 10 bases. The CDR3 totals 15 residues. CDR3 bases: TGTGCCAGCAGTGCCCAGGCAGGCTCTGGAAACACCATATATTTT. Translation gives CASSAQAGSGNTIYF.

This chain links TRBV6-1 with TRBJ2-7; TRBD1 aligns across 7 bases. CDR3 length: 15 residues. Germline loops: CDR1 MNHNS, CDR2 SASEGT. V was pared by 1 base and J by 3 bases, with 6 bases of the junction left unmatched. CDR3 in amino acids: CASSEGGTAHYEQYF. CDR3 DNA sequence: TGTGCCAGCAGTGAAGGGGGGACAGCTCACTACGAGCAGTACTTC.